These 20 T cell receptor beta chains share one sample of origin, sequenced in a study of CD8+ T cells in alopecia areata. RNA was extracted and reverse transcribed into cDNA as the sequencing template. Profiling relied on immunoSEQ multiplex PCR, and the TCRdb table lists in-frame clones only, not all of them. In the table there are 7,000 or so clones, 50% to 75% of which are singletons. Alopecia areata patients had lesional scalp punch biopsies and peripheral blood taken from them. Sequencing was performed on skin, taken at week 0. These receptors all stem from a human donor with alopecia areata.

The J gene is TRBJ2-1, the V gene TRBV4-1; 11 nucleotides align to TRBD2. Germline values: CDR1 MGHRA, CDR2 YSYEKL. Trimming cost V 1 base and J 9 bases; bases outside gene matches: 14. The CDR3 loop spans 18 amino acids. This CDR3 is CASSQVTSGGPRRSEQFF. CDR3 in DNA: TGCGCCAGCAGCCAAGTTACTAGCGGGGGCCCACGGCGCAGTGAGCAGTTCTTC.

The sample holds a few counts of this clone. CDR3 protein: CASSSWGRGQETQYF. The CDR3 DNA reads as TGTGCCAGCAGTTCCTGGGGCAGGGGGCAAGAGACCCAGTACTTC. The chain combines TRBV7-2 with TRBJ2-5; 7 bases are shared with TRBD1. V dropped 6 bases and J dropped 2; count of bases not matched to a gene: 9. This CDR3 comprises 15 residues. The V gene's germline CDR1 is SGHTA and CDR2 FQGNSA.

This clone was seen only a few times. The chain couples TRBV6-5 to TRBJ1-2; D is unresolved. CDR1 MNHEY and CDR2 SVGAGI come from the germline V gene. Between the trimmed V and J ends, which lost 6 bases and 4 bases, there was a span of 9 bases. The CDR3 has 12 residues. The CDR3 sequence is CASRRDIYGYTF. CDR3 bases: TGTGCCAGCAGGAGGGATATCTATGGCTACACCTTC.

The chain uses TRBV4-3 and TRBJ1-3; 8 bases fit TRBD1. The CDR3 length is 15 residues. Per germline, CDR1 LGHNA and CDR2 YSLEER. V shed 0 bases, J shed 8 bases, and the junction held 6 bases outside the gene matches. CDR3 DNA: TGCGCCAGCAGCCAAGACCACGGACAGGGTGACACCATATATTTT. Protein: CASSQDHGQGDTIYF.

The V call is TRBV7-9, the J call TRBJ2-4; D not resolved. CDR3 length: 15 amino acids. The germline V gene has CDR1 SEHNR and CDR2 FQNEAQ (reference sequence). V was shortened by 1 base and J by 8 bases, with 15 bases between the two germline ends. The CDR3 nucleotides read TGTGCCAGCAGCTTAGTTGCCCCTTGGACCGACATTCAGTACTTC. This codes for CASSLVAPWTDIQYF.

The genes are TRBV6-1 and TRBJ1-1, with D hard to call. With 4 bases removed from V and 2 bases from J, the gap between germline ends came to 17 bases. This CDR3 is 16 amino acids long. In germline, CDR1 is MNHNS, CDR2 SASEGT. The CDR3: CASSVPAGKGNTEAFF. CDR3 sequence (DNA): TGTGCCAGCAGTGTCCCAGCGGGAAAAGGTAACACTGAAGCTTTCTTT.

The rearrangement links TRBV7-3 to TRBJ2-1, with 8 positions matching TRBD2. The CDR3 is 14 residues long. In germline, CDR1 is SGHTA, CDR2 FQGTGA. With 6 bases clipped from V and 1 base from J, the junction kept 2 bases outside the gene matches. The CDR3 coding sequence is TGTGCCAGCAGTGAGCGGGGGTCCTACAATGAGCAGTTCTTC. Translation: CASSERGSYNEQFF.

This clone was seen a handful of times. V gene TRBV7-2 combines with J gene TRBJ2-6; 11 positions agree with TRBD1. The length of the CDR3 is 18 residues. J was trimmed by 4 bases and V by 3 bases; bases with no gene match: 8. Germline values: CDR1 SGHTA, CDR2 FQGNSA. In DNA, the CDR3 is TGTGCCAGCAGCTTTACCGGGACAGGGGGGGCCGGGGCCAACGTCCTGACTTTC. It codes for CASSFTGTGGAGANVLTF.

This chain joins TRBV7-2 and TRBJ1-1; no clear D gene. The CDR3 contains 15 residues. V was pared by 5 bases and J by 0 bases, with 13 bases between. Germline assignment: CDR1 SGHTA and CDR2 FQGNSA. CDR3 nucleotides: TGTGCCAGCAGCCCCCAAGGAGGGATGAACACTGAAGCTTTCTTT. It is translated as CASSPQGGMNTEAFF.

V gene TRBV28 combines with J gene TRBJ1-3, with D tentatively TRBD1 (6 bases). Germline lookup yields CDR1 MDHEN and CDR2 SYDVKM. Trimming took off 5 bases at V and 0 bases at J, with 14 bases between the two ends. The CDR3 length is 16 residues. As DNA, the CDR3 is TGTGCCAGCAGTCCCCGACAGGTTCTCTCTGGAAACACCATATATTTT. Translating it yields CASSPRQVLSGNTIYF.

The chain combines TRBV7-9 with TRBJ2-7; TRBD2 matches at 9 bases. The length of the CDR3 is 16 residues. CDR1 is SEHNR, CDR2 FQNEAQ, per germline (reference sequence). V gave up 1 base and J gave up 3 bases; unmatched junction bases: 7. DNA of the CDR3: TGTGCCAGCAGCTTAGATGGTAGCGGGAGTATCTACGAGCAGTACTTC. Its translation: CASSLDGSGSIYEQYF.

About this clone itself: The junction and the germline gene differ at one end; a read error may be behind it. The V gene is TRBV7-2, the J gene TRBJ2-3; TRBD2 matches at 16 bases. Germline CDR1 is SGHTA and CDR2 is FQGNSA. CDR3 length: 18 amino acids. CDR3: CASSPPGLAGGPTDTQYF. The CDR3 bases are TGCGCCAGCAGCCCTCCGGGACTAGCGGGGGGGCCCACAGATACGCAGTATTTT. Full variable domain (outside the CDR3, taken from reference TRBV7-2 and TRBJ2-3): GAGVSQSPSNKVTEKGKDVELRCDPISGHTALYWYRQSLGQGLEFLIYFQGNSAPDKSGLPSDRFSAERTGGSVSTLTIQRTQQEDSAVYLCASSPPGLAGGPTDTQYFGPGTRLTVL.

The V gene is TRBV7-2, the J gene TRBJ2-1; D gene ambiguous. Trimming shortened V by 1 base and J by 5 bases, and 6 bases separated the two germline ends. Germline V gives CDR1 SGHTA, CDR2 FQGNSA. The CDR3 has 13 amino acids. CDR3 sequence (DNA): TGTGCCAGCAGCTTAGAGGTGGACAATGAGCAGTTCTTC. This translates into CASSLEVDNEQFF. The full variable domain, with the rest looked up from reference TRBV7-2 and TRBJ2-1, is GAGVSQSPSNKVTEKGKDVELRCDPISGHTALYWYRQSLGQGLEFLIYFQGNSAPDKSGLPSDRFSAERTGGSVSTLTIQRTQQEDSAVYLCASSLEVDNEQFFGPGTRLTVL.

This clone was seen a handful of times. In nucleotides, the CDR3 is TGTGCCAGCAGGAGGGGACAGGGGAACACTGAAGCTTTCTTT. It codes for CASRRGQGNTEAFF. The V and J genes are TRBV2 and TRBJ1-1; 9 bases are shared with TRBD1. V shed 6 bases and J 1 base; nucleotides not matched to a gene: 3. The CDR3 length is 14 residues. Germline CDR1 and CDR2: SNHLY and FYNNEI.

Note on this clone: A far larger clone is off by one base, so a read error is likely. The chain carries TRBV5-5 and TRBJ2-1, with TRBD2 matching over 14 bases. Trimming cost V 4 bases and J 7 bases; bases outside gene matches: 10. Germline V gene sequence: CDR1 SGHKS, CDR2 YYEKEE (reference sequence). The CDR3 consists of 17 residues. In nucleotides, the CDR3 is TGTGCCAGCAGCCCGGGAGGACTAGCGGGAGGTAGGAATGAGCAGTTCTTC. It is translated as CASSPGGLAGGRNEQFF.

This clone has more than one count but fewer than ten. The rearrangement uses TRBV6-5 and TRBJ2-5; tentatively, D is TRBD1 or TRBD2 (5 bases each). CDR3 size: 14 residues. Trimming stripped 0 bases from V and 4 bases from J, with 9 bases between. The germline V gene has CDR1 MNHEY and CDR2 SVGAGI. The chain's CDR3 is CASSYSVRGETQYF. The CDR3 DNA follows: TGTGCCAGCAGTTACTCCGTGAGGGGAGAGACCCAGTACTTC.

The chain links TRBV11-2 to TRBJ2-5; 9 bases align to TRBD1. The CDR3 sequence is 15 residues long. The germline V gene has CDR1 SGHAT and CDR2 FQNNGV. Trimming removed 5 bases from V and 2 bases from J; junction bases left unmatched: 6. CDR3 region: CASSVTGGRQETQYF. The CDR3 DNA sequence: TGTGCCAGCAGCGTAACAGGGGGCCGACAAGAGACCCAGTACTTC.

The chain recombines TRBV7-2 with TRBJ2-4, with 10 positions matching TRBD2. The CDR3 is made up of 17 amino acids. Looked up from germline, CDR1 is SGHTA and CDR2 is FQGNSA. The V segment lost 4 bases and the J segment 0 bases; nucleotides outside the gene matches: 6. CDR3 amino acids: CASSSSSGGEAKNIQYF. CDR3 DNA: TGTGCCAGCAGCTCCTCTAGCGGGGGTGAAGCCAAAAACATTCAGTACTTC.

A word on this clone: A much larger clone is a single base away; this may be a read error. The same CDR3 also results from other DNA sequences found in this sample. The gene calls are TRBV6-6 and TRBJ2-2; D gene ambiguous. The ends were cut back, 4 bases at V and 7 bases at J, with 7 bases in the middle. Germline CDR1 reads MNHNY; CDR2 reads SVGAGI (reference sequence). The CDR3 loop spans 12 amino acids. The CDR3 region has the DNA TGTGCCAGCAGTTTAGTAGACGGGGAGCTGTTTTTT. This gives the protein CASSLVDGELFF.

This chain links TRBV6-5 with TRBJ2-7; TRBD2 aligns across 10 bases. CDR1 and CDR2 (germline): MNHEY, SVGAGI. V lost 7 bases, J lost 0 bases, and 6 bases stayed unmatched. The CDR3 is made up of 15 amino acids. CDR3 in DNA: TGTGCCAGCACCTCTGAGCGGGAGGGCTCCTACGAGCAGTACTTC. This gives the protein CASTSEREGSYEQYF.